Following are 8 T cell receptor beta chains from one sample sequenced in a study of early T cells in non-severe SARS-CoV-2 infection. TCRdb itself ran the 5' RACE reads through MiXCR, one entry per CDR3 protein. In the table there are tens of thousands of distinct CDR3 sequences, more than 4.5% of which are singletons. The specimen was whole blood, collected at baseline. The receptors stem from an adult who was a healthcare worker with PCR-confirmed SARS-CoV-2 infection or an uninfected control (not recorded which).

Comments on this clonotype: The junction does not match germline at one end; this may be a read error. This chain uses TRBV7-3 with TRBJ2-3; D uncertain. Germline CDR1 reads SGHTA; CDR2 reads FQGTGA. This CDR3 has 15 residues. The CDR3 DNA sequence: TGTGCCAGCAGCTTAACTGGCATTTACACAGTTACGCAGTATTTT. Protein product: CASSLTGIYTVTQYF. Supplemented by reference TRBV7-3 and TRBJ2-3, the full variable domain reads GAGVSQTPSNKVTEKGKYVELRCDPISGHTALYWYRQSLGQGPEFLIYFQGTGAADDSGLPNDRFFAVRPEGSVSTLKIQRTERGDSAVYLCASSLTGIYTVTQYFGPGTRLTVL.

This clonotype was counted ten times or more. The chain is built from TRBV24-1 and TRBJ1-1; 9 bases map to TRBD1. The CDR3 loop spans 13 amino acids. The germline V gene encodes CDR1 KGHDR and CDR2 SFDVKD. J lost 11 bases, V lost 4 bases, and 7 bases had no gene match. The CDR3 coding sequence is TGTGCCACCAGTGAAGGACAGGGGTTAGCGGCTTTCTTT. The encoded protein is CATSEGQGLAAFF.

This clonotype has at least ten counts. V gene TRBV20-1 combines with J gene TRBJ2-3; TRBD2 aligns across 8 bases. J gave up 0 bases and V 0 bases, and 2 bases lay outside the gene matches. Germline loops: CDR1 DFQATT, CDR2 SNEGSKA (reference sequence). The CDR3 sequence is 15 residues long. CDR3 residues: CSARESGRSTDTQYF. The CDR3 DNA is TGCAGTGCTAGAGAAAGCGGGAGAAGCACAGATACGCAGTATTTT.

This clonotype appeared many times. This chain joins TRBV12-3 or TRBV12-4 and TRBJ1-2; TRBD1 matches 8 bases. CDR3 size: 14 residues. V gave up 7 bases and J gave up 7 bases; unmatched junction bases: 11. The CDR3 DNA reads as TGTGCCAGCACATTCCCAGGGGGCGCGGCTGGCTACACCTTC. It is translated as CASTFPGGAAGYTF.

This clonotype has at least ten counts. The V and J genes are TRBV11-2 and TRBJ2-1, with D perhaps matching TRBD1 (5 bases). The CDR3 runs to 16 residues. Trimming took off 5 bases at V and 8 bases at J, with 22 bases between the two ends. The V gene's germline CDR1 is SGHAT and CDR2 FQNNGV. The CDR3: CASSLRRTTSGYEQFF. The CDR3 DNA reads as TGTGCCAGCAGCCTAAGAAGGACAACCTCGGGCTATGAGCAGTTCTTC.

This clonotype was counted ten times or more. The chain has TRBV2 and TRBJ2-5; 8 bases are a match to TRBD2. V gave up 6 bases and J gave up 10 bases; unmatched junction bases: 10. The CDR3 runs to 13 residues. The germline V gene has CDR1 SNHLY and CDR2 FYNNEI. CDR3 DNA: TGTGCCAGCAGGATGGGTCGGGAGGGCGGCCAGTACTTC. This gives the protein CASRMGREGGQYF. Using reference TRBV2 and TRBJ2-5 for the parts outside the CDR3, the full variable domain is EPEVTQTPSHQVTQMGQEVILRCVPISNHLYFYWYRQILGQKVEFLVSFYNNEISEKSEIFDDQFSVERPDGSNFTLKIRSTKLEDSAMYFCASRMGREGGQYFGPGTRLLVL.

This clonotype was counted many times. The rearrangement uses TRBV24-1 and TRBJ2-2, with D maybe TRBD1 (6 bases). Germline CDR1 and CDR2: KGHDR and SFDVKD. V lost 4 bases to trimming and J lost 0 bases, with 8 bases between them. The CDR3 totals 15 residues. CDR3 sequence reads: CATSDGTTNTGELFF. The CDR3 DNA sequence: TGTGCCACCAGTGACGGGACAACGAACACCGGGGAGCTGTTTTTT.

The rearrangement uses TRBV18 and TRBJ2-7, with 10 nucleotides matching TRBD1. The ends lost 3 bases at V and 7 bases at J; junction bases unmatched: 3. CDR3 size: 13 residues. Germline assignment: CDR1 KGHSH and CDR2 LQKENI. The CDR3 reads CASSPGQGSEQYV. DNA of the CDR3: TGTGCCAGCTCACCGGGACAGGGGTCAGAGCAGTACGTC.